There are a few counts of the clone carrying this T cell receptor beta chain. The antigen remains undetermined. The entry originates in a study of beta chain features in type 1 diabetes. Study in general: In all, some 100,000,000 sorted cells from all samples were analyzed.

Study results and caveats: Type 1 diabetes patients had TCRB CDR3s that were shorter (moderately but significantly so) in all four CD4+ subsets. A greater similarity of naive, central memory and Treg TCRB repertoires was seen among patients than among healthy donors. Shorter templates may be favored by PCR, equally so in patients and controls. Insertion counts at VDJ junctions were lower in type 1 diabetes patients, who also showed more deletions there.

The sequenced template was cDNA made from the entire isolated RNA. Libraries were prepared by immunoSEQ multiplex PCR; TCRdb keeps only in-frame clonotypes and omits some of them. This sample yields under 300,000 clones, of which about 15% are seen a single time; about 0.02% belongs to the top ten. This sequence was found in a man aged 25 to 40 with type 1 diabetes. Sequencing was done on a sample of naive CD4+ T cells from blood.

The CDR3 here is CASSLEGLAGTLETQYF. As DNA, the CDR3 is TGTGCCAGCAGCTTAGAGGGATTAGCGGGGACCCTGGAGACCCAGTACTTC. V is TRBV7-2 and J is TRBJ2-5; TRBD2 matches 8 bases. V shed 1 base, J shed 5 bases, and the junction held 12 bases outside the gene matches. CDR1 SGHTA and CDR2 FQGNSA come from the germline V gene. The CDR3 consists of 17 residues.